The 2 T cell receptor beta chains below were found in one sample sequenced in a study of T cell repertoires in cytomegalovirus infection. TCRdb re-called the reads with MiXCR, one entry per CDR3 protein. Of some 800,000 distinct CDR3 sequences in the sample, 32% were seen once. These receptors' antigens are unknown. The sample consisted of cultured CD8+ T cells from PBMCs, taken from culture after CMV antigen stimulation. The receptors shown here come from a human donor in good health (CMV status not recorded). Some clones in this sample may be carry-over from other donors' samples.

This chain connects TRBV10-3 to TRBJ2-7; weak D call: TRBD2 (5 bases). V lost 4 bases to trimming and J lost 3 bases, with 13 bases between them. This CDR3 has 14 residues. Germline CDR1 and CDR2: ENHRY and SYGVKD. CDR3 sequence: CAISGSRRDYEQYV. In DNA form, the CDR3 reads TGTGCCATCAGTGGATCTCGACGGGACTACGAGCAGTACGTC.

Many counts were recorded for this clonotype. The gene calls are TRBV6-1 and TRBJ1-1, with D possibly matching TRBD1 (6 bases). Germline V gene lookup returns CDR1 MNHNS and CDR2 SASEGT. The V end lost 7 bases, the J end lost 4 bases, and 16 bases lay between the germline ends. The CDR3 sequence is 14 residues long. This chain's CDR3 is CASTRTESSTEAFF. CDR3 in DNA: TGTGCCAGCACCCGGACAGAATCTAGCACTGAAGCTTTCTTT.